A selection of T cell receptor beta chains follows, all from one sample in a study of cytomegalovirus exposure and HLA in healthy donors. The assay was immunoSEQ multiplex PCR, and TCRdb's table has in-frame clones only and misses some. There are over 150,000 clones in the sample; approximately 71% occur only once, and around 4.6% lies in the top ten. The source material was PBMCs. These TCRs come from a male donor in good health and CMV-seronegative. CDR3s include the opening cysteine and the closing phenylalanine or tryptophan. A D gene is named only where the DNA matches it firmly. Size values are once, few and many counts, or a class for expanded clones, and some rows have none.

CDR3 length	D gene	V gene	J gene	clone size	CDR3 protein	CDR3 DNA
15	TRBD2	TRBV15	TRBJ2-1	NA	CATSRSLAGVYEQFF	TGTGCCACCAGCAGAAGTCTAGCGGGAGTTTATGAGCAGTTCTTC
17	TRBD2	TRBV7-6	TRBJ2-2	few	CASSLGAGGPGTGELFF	TGTGCCAGCAGCTTAGGGGCGGGAGGGCCCGGCACCGGGGAGCTGTTTTTT
16	TRBD2	TRBV5-4	TRBJ2-3	NA	CASSSGLAGAGDTQYF	TGTGCCAGCAGCTCCGGACTAGCGGGGGCGGGGGATACGCAGTATTTT
15	NA	TRBV28	TRBJ1-3	NA	CASTHAGGAGNTIYF	TGTGCCAGCACCCACGCGGGGGGCGCTGGAAACACCATATATTTT
19	TRBD1	TRBV10-1	TRBJ1-5	NA	CASRPPWGTGGCGNQPQHF	TGCGCCAGCAGGCCCCCGTGGGGGACAGGGGGATGTGGCAATCAGCCCCAGCATTTT
15	TRBD1	TRBV28	TRBJ1-2	NA	CASSFRGTGIHSYTF	TGTGCCAGCAGTTTTCGCGGGACAGGGATACATAGCTACACCTTC
10	NA	TRBV6-6	TRBJ2-7	NA	CASGGYEQYF	TGTGCCAGCGGGGGGTACGAGCAGTACTTC
14	TRBD1	TRBV19	TRBJ1-1	NA	CASSIGTVNTEAFF	TGTGCCAGTAGTATCGGGACAGTGAACACTGAAGCTTTCTTT
11	NA	TRBV5-1	TRBJ2-1	NA	CASSSHNEQFF	TGCGCCAGCAGCTCTCACAATGAGCAGTTCTTC
16	TRBD2	TRBV13	TRBJ2-2	few	CASSPRTSGRTGELFF	TGTGCCAGCAGCCCGAGGACTAGCGGGAGGACCGGGGAGCTGTTTTTT
12	NA	TRBV5-4	TRBJ2-1	NA	CASSPAVGEQFF	TGTGCCAGCAGCCCAGCGGTGGGTGAGCAGTTCTTC
17	TRBD2	TRBV30	TRBJ2-4	NA	CAWSRPGLDGSKNIQYF	TGTGCCTGGAGCAGACCGGGACTAGATGGTTCCAAAAACATTCAGTACTTC
13	TRBD1	TRBV28	TRBJ1-1	NA	CASSLPGTGVAFF	TGTGCCAGCAGCCTTCCCGGGACAGGGGTTGCTTTCTTT
15	TRBD1	TRBV27	TRBJ2-7	few	CASSLGGQGSYEQYF	TGTGCCAGCAGTCTAGGGGGACAGGGATCCTACGAGCAGTACTTC
15	TRBD1	TRBV14	TRBJ2-7	NA	CASSQVGDRYTEQYF	TGTGCCAGCAGCCAAGTGGGGGACAGGTATACCGAGCAGTACTTC
15	TRBD1	TRBV27	TRBJ2-5	NA	CASSMTGVPGETQYF	TGTGCCAGCAGTATGACAGGGGTACCGGGGGAGACCCAGTACTTC
15	TRBD1	TRBV5-4	TRBJ1-6	NA	CASSEGQGYNSPLHF	TGTGCCAGCAGCGAGGGACAGGGGTATAATTCACCCCTCCACTTT
16	NA	TRBV5-8	TRBJ1-5	NA	CASSLRGEETYQPQHF	TGTGCCAGCAGCTTGCGGGGGGAGGAGACTTATCAGCCCCAGCATTTT
15	NA	TRBV5-1	TRBJ2-1	NA	CASRTDGDSYNEQFF	TGCGCCAGCAGAACCGACGGGGACTCCTACAATGAGCAGTTCTTC
16	TRBD1	TRBV10-3	TRBJ1-1	once	CAISDPPARGDTEAFF	TGTGCCATCAGTGACCCGCCCGCCAGGGGGGACACTGAAGCTTTCTTT
13	TRBD1	TRBV19	TRBJ2-7	few	CASSIRDSYEQYF	TGTGCCAGTAGCATCAGGGACAGCTACGAGCAGTACTTC
14	NA	TRBV28	TRBJ1-4	once	CASRIPQGGEKLFF	TGTGCCAGCAGGATCCCCCAGGGCGGTGAAAAACTGTTTTTT
13	NA	TRBV27	TRBJ1-1	NA	CASSWPGNTEAFF	TGTGCCAGCAGTTGGCCGGGGAACACTGAAGCTTTCTTT